The present entry profiles one TCR beta chain with its context. This entry belongs to a study of identical twins. TCRdb re-derived calls from the 5' RACE reads in MiXCR, one entry per CDR3 protein. In the table there are fewer than 500,000 distinct CDR3 sequences, less than 25% of which are singletons. The ends were cut back, 4 bases at V and 2 bases at J, with 18 bases in the middle. The length of the CDR3 is 17 residues. CDR1 and CDR2 (germline): SGDLS, YYNGEE. This sample also appeared in a second study, on T cells expressing NK-cell markers. That paper notes: NKG2C+ dominant clonotypes from a handful of donors made up roughly 1.0-7.0% of CD8+ T cells.

Sequenced sample: CD4+ T cells sorted from blood. This receptor was identified in a woman aged 18-29 years in good health. The gene calls are TRBV9 and TRBJ2-2, with D perhaps TRBD1 or TRBD2 (6 bases each). CDR3 in amino acids: CASSPPWGDKNTGELFF. The DNA for the CDR3 is TGTGCCAGCAGCCCCCCTTGGGGGGACAAAAACACCGGGGAGCTGTTTTTT.